Listed below are T cell receptor beta chains from one sample, sequenced in a study of blood T cell repertoires in COVID-19. The method was immunoSEQ multiplex PCR; TCRdb's version includes in-frame clones alone and lacks a portion of them. Found here are about 520,000 clones, roughly 85% of them singletons; the top ten hold approximately 3.2%. Sequenced sample: peripheral blood. The receptors were sampled from a human donor in a cohort sampled during active COVID-19. The CDR3 runs from the conserved cysteine through the conserved F or W. A D gene is named only where the DNA matches it firmly. Clone sizes are given selectively: once, few, many, or a class where the clone is expanded.

D	V	J	size	CDR3	DNA
-	TRBV4-1	TRBJ1-6	-	CASSQGTGFNSPLHF	TGCGCCAGCAGCCAAGGAACAGGGTTTAATTCACCCCTCCACTTT
TRBD2	TRBV6-5	TRBJ2-4	-	CASSYGAGGLQYF	TGTGCCAGCAGTTACGGGGCGGGGGGCCTTCAGTACTTC
TRBD1	TRBV28	TRBJ2-7	once	CASSSRGWPSYEQYF	TGTGCCAGCAGTTCCAGGGGGTGGCCTTCCTACGAGCAGTACTTC
TRBD2	TRBV5-1	TRBJ2-5	-	CASRGEASGRAKTQYF	TGCGCCAGCAGAGGAGAGGCTAGCGGGAGGGCCAAGACCCAGTACTTC
-	TRBV5-1	TRBJ2-5	-	CASSLGPSYRGGETQYF	TGCGCCAGCAGCTTGGGTCCATCCTACAGGGGAGGCGAGACCCAGTACTTC
-	TRBV7-9	TRBJ1-3	few	CASSLVLGENTIYF	TGTGCCAGCAGCTTAGTTCTGGGAGAAAACACCATATATTTT
TRBD1	TRBV3-1/TRBV3-2	TRBJ2-5	once	CASSQEIRGTGETQYF	TGTGCCAGCAGCCAAGAAATTAGGGGGACAGGAGAGACCCAGTACTTC
-	TRBV27	TRBJ1-2	-	CASSHWPVFSRGDNYGYTF	TGTGCCAGCAGTCATTGGCCGGTTTTCAGCAGGGGCGACAACTATGGCTACACCTTC
-	TRBV18	TRBJ1-6	-	CASSPTGQPLHF	TGTGCCAGCTCACCAACAGGTCAGCCCCTCCACTTT
TRBD2	TRBV18	TRBJ2-5	-	CASSQGRAETQYF	TGTGCCAGCTCACAGGGGAGGGCGGAGACCCAGTACTTC
-	TRBV19	TRBJ1-6	-	CASSIDHNRGSPLHF	TGTGCCAGTAGTATAGATCACAACCGCGGCTCACCCCTCCACTTT
TRBD2	TRBV28	TRBJ2-3	-	CASPSGASGRPSWDTQYF	TGTGCCAGCCCATCTGGGGCTAGCGGGAGGCCCTCCTGGGATACGCAGTATTTT
-	TRBV18	TRBJ1-1	-	CASSPPRRQGNTEAFF	TGTGCCAGCTCACCACCGAGGCGCCAGGGGAACACTGAAGCTTTCTTT
TRBD2	TRBV7-3	TRBJ2-5	-	CASSLRTSGKETQYF	TGTGCCAGCAGCCTTCGGACTAGCGGCAAAGAGACCCAGTACTTC
-	TRBV28	TRBJ2-2	-	CASSTSTENTGELFF	TGTGCCAGCAGTACCTCTACAGAGAACACCGGGGAGCTGTTTTTT
-	TRBV3-1/TRBV3-2	TRBJ1-1	-	CASSQGTSAGTEAFF	TGTGCCAGCAGCCAAGGGACCTCCGCGGGGACTGAAGCTTTCTTT
-	TRBV3-1/TRBV3-2	TRBJ2-1	-	CASSQVSLPTSYNEQFF	TGTGCCAGCAGCCAAGTAAGCCTCCCGACTTCCTACAATGAGCAGTTCTTC
-	TRBV5-6	TRBJ2-5	few	CASSLGQPGTQYF	TGTGCCAGCAGCTTGGGACAGCCTGGGACCCAGTACTTC
TRBD1	TRBV6-1	TRBJ2-7	-	CASSEPRTGRHEQYF	TGTGCCAGCAGTGAACCGAGGACAGGGCGGCACGAGCAGTACTTC
TRBD2	TRBV5-1	TRBJ2-7	-	CASSWSGSTYEQYF	TGCGCCAGCAGCTGGAGCGGGAGTACCTACGAGCAGTACTTC
-	TRBV5-1	TRBJ1-1	-	CASSLGRANTEAFF	TGCGCCAGCAGCTTGGGCAGGGCTAACACTGAAGCTTTCTTT
-	TRBV19	TRBJ1-3	-	CASSIEAGAGNTIYF	TGTGCCAGTAGTATAGAAGCGGGCGCTGGAAACACCATATATTTT
-	TRBV5-1	TRBJ2-1	-	CASREAGSGGDRDLLLVF	TGCGCCAGCAGGGAAGCGGGCTCCGGGGGGGACAGGGACCTTTTATTGGTCTTC
TRBD1	TRBV9	TRBJ2-7	-	CASSAAGQGNYEQYF	TGTGCCAGCAGCGCGGCGGGACAGGGGAACTACGAGCAGTACTTC
TRBD1	TRBV7-9	TRBJ1-2	once	CASSSAGQTISYGYTF	TGTGCCAGCAGCTCAGCGGGACAGACGATATCCTATGGCTACACCTTC
-	TRBV7-9	TRBJ1-2	-	CASSLQNYGYTF	TGTGCCAGCAGCTTACAGAACTATGGCTACACCTTC
TRBD2	TRBV4-1	TRBJ2-1	-	CASSHRTASGRDYNEQFF	TGCGCCAGCAGCCACCGAACGGCTAGCGGGAGGGATTACAATGAGCAGTTCTTC
TRBD1	TRBV15	TRBJ1-1	once	CATSETGAEAFF	TGTGCCACCAGTGAGACAGGGGCTGAAGCTTTCTTT
TRBD1	TRBV3-1/TRBV3-2	TRBJ1-2	-	CASTKGQGDYGYTF	TGTGCCAGCACCAAGGGGCAGGGGGACTATGGCTACACCTTC
TRBD1	TRBV18	TRBJ1-2	-	CASSPGTGSFNYGYTF	TGTGCCAGCTCACCGGGGACAGGGAGTTTTAACTATGGCTACACCTTC
-	TRBV7-9	TRBJ1-1	-	CASSLTYRALNTEAFF	TGTGCCAGCAGCTTAACCTACAGAGCATTGAACACTGAAGCTTTCTTT